This T cell receptor (beta chain) derives from a study of blood T cell repertoires in COVID-19. With 2 bases clipped from V and 0 bases from J, the junction kept 9 bases outside the gene matches. The V gene's germline CDR1 is MGHRA and CDR2 YSYEKL. This CDR3 has 19 residues. Assay: immunoSEQ multiplex PCR; the TCRdb copy retains only in-frame clones and omits some. Altogether around 200,000 clones are present, under 90% being singletons, with the ten largest covering 2% to 3%. This chain uses TRBV4-1 with TRBJ1-6, with 8 bases identical to TRBD1. The TCR comes from a woman aged 40 to 50 with active or convalescent COVID-19. The sample comprised peripheral blood. This chain's CDR3 is CASSQPKRGTGSYNSPLHF. CDR3 DNA: TGCGCCAGCAGCCAACCCAAAAGGGGGACAGGCTCCTATAATTCACCCCTCCACTTT.